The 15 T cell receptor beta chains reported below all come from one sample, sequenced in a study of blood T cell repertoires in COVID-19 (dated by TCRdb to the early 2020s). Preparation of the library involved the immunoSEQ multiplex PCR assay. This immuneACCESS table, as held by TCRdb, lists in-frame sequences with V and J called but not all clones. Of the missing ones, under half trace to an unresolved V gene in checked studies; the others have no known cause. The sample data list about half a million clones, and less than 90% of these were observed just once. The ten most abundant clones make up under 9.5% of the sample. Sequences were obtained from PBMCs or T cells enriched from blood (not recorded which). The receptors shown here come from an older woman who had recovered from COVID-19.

The CDR3 spells CATTGGGHQANYGYTF. CDR3 DNA: TGTGCCACCACCGGCGGGGGGCATCAAGCTAACTATGGCTACACCTTC. The V call is TRBV15, the J call TRBJ1-2; D may be TRBD1 (6 bases). This CDR3 is built from 16 residues. Between the trimmed V and J ends, which lost 7 bases and 0 bases, there was a span of 18 bases. Germline V CDR1 and CDR2: LNHNV, YYDKDF (reference sequence).

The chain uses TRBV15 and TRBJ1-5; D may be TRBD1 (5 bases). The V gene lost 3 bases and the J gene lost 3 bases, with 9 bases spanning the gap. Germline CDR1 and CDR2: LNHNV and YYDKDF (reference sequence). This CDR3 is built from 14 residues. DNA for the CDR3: TGTGCCACCAGCAGGTTCAGGGCCAATCAGCCCCAGCATTTT. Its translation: CATSRFRANQPQHF.

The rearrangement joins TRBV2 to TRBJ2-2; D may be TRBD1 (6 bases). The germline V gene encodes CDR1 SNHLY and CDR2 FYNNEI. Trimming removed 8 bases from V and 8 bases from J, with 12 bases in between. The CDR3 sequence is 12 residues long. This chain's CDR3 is CASATGPGELFF. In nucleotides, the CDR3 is TGTGCCAGCGCTACAGGGCCTGGGGAGCTGTTTTTT.

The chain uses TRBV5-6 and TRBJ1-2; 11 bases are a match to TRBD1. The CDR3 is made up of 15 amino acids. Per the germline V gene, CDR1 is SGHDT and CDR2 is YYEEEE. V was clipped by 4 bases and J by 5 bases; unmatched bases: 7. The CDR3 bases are TGTGCCAGCAGCGAGGGGACAGGGGGTTATTATGGCTACACCTTC. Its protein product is CASSEGTGGYYGYTF.

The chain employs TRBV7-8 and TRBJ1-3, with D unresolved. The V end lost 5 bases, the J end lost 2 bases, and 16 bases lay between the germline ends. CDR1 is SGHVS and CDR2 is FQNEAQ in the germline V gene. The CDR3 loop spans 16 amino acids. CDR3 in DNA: TGTGCCAGCAGCCCAACCCGGGATCCAACTGGAAACACCATATATTTT. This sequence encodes CASSPTRDPTGNTIYF.

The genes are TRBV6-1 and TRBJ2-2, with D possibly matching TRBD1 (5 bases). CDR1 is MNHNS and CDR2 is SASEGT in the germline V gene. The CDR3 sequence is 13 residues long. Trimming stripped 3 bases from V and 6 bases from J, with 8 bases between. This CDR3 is CASSESRAGELFF. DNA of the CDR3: TGTGCCAGCAGTGAGTCCAGGGCCGGGGAGCTGTTTTTT.

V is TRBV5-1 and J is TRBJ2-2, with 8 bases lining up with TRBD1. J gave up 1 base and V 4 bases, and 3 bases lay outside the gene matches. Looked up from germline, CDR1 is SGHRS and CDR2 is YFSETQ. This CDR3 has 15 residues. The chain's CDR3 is CASSAGTGNTGELFF. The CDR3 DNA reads TGCGCCAGCAGCGCCGGGACAGGGAACACCGGGGAGCTGTTTTTT.

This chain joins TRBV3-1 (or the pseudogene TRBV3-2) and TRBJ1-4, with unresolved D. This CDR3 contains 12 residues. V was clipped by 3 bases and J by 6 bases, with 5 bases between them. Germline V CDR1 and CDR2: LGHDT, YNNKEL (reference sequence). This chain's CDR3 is CASSQQDEKLFF. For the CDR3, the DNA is TGTGCCAGCAGCCAGCAGGATGAAAAACTGTTTTTT.

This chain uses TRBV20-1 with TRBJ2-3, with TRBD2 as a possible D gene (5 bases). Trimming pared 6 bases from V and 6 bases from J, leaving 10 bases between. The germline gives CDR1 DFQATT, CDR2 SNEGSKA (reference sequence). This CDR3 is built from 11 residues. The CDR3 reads CSAPRGDTQYF. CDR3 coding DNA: TGCAGTGCCCCGAGAGGGGATACGCAGTATTTT.

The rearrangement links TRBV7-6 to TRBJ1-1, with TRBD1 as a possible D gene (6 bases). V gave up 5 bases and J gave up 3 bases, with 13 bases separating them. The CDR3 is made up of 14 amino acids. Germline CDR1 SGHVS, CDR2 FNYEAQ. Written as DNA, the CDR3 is TGTGCCAGCAGCACTGGACAGAGCCACACTGAAGCTTTCTTT. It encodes CASSTGQSHTEAFF.

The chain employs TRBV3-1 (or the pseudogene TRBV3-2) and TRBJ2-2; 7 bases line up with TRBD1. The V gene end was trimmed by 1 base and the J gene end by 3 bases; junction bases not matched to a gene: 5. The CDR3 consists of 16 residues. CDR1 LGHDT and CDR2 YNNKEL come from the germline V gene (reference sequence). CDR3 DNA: TGTGCCAGCAGCCAAGCCCTACAGGGGTACACCGGGGAGCTGTTTTTT. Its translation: CASSQALQGYTGELFF.

CDR3 nucleotides: TGCGCCAGCAGCCATTACGGACAGGGATACTATGGCTACACCTTC. Its translation is CASSHYGQGYYGYTF. The rearrangement uses TRBV4-1 and TRBJ1-2; the match to TRBD1 covers 8 bases. The germline CDR1 and CDR2 sequences are MGHRA and YSYEKL. The CDR3 is made up of 15 amino acids. J lost 3 bases, V lost 3 bases, and 6 bases had no gene match.

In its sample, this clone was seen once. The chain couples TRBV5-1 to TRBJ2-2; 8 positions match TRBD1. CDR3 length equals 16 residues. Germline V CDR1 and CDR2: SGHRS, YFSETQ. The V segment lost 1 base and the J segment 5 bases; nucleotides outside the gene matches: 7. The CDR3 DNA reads TGCGCCAGCAGCTTGTCTGGACAGGGAAGTACCGGGGAGCTGTTTTTT. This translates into CASSLSGQGSTGELFF. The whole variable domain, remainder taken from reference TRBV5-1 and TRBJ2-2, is KAGVTQTPRYLIKTRGQQVTLSCSPISGHRSVSWYQQTPGQGLQFLFEYFSETQRNKGNFPGRFSGRQFSNSRSEMNVSTLELGDSALYLCASSLSGQGSTGELFFGEGSRLTVL.

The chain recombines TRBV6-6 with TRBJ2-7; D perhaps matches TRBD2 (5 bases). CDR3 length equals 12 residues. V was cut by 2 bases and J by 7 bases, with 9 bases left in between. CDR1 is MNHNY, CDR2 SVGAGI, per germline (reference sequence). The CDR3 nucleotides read TGTGCCAGCAGTTACGAGGGTACGGAGCAGTACGTC. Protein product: CASSYEGTEQYV.

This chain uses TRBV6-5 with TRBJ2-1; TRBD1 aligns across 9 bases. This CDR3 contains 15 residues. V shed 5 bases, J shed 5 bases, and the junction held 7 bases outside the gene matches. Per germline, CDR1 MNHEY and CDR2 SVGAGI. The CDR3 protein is CASSPTGGRNNEQFF. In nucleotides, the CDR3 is TGTGCCAGCAGTCCTACAGGGGGCAGGAACAATGAGCAGTTCTTC.